Described below is a single T cell receptor (beta chain) sequence and its context. Germline CDR1 reads SGHAT; CDR2 reads FQNNGV. This CDR3 spans 16 amino acids. Trimming cost V 2 bases and J 0 bases, with 10 bases left between them. This sample stems from a study of blood T cell repertoires in COVID-19. Clones were sequenced by immunoSEQ multiplex PCR, and TCRdb holds only the in-frame ones, with some missing. This sample yields 200,000 or so clones, of which approximately 89% are seen a single time; under 3% belongs to the top ten. The material sequenced was PBMCs or T cells enriched from blood (not recorded which). The receptor comes from a middle-aged woman with acute COVID-19. The chain combines TRBV11-2 with TRBJ1-4, with D possibly TRBD1 on 5 matching bases. The CDR3 protein is CASSLSGHATNEKLFF. The CDR3, as DNA: TGTGCCAGCAGCTTATCAGGGCACGCAACTAATGAAAAACTGTTTTTT.